The clone carrying this TCR beta chain occurred many times. What it recognizes is unknown. This entry comes from a study of CD8 T cells in ankylosing spondylitis. Using its own MiXCR run on the 5' RACE reads, TCRdb lists one record per CDR3 protein. This table has a few hundred thousand distinct CDR3 sequences, roughly 20% appearing once. Study-level points and caveats: One TCR beta motif, made up of seven to nine highly homologous variants, appeared characteristic of ankylosing spondylitis blood.

The receptor was isolated from a female donor with ankylosing spondylitis or in good health (not recorded which). The sample consisted of blood, either unsorted or a sorted T cell fraction (not recorded which).

The DNA for the CDR3 is TGCAGTGCGCCGACTAGCAGGGGGTCCCGCACAGATACGCAGTATTTT. As protein: CSAPTSRGSRTDTQYF. The chain carries TRBV20-1 and TRBJ2-3; either TRBD1 or TRBD2 may supply D (7 bases each). Germline V CDR1 and CDR2: DFQATT, SNEGSKA (reference sequence). Trimming pared 6 bases from V and 1 base from J, leaving 20 bases between. CDR3 length: 16 amino acids.